These 6 T cell receptor beta chains came from one sample sequenced in a study of blood T cell repertoires in COVID-19. Sequencing used immunoSEQ multiplex PCR; TCRdb keeps in-frame clones, though not all of them. The table has roughly 150,000 clones, about four fifths seen once. Sequenced material: peripheral blood. The receptors shown here come from a man between 60 and 75 years old with acute or convalescent COVID-19.

The chain employs TRBV20-1 and TRBJ1-5; D is unresolved. Trimming cost V 6 bases and J 0 bases, with 12 bases left between them. The CDR3 consists of 14 residues. Germline V lookup: CDR1 DFQATT, CDR2 SNEGSKA (reference sequence). DNA for the CDR3: TGCAGTGCCAGTGCGGGTCTTAGCAATCAGCCCCAGCATTTT. It yields the protein CSASAGLSNQPQHF.

V usage is TRBV9 and J usage is TRBJ2-2; D might be TRBD1 (7 bases). The CDR3 contains 16 residues. Trimming stripped 0 bases from V and 5 bases from J, with 14 bases between. The germline CDR1 and CDR2 sequences are SGDLS and YYNGEE. CDR3 in amino acids: CASSVAPQGGTGELFF. The DNA of the CDR3 is TGTGCCAGCAGCGTAGCTCCCCAGGGGGGAACCGGGGAGCTGTTTTTT.

This clone is a singleton in its sample. The V gene is TRBV6-1, the J gene TRBJ1-5; D is undetermined. The CDR3 consists of 15 residues. V was cut by 2 bases and J by 1 base, with 9 bases left in between. Germline V CDR1 and CDR2: MNHNS, SASEGT. CDR3: CASSETGGSNQPQHF. DNA of the CDR3: TGTGCCAGCAGTGAAACGGGCGGGAGCAATCAGCCCCAGCATTTT.

The chain is built from TRBV28 and TRBJ2-7; possible D gene TRBD2, 5 bases. V was pared by 6 bases and J by 2 bases, with 17 bases between. Germline assignment: CDR1 MDHEN and CDR2 SYDVKM. CDR3 length: 15 residues. CDR3 sequence reads: CASSPVDGNAYEQYF. The CDR3 DNA sequence: TGTGCCAGCAGCCCGGTGGACGGGAACGCCTACGAGCAGTACTTC.

V usage is TRBV7-9 and J usage is TRBJ2-5; 8 bases align to TRBD2. Trimming removed 3 bases from V and 2 bases from J; junction bases left unmatched: 5. The length of the CDR3 is 15 residues. Per germline, CDR1 SEHNR and CDR2 FQNEAQ (reference sequence). CDR3: CASSLPSGFQETQYF. In DNA, the CDR3 is TGTGCCAGCAGCTTGCCTAGCGGGTTTCAAGAGACCCAGTACTTC.

J is TRBJ2-7 and V is TRBV11-1; a weak D match, TRBD1 (6 bases). CDR1 and CDR2 (germline): SGHAT, FQDESV (reference sequence). The length of the CDR3 is 14 residues. The V and J ends lost 5 bases and 5 bases respectively, with 16 bases between them. CDR3 sequence (DNA): TGTGCCAGCAGCCTCGGACAGTTACGTCACGAGCAGTACTTC. The encoded protein is CASSLGQLRHEQYF.